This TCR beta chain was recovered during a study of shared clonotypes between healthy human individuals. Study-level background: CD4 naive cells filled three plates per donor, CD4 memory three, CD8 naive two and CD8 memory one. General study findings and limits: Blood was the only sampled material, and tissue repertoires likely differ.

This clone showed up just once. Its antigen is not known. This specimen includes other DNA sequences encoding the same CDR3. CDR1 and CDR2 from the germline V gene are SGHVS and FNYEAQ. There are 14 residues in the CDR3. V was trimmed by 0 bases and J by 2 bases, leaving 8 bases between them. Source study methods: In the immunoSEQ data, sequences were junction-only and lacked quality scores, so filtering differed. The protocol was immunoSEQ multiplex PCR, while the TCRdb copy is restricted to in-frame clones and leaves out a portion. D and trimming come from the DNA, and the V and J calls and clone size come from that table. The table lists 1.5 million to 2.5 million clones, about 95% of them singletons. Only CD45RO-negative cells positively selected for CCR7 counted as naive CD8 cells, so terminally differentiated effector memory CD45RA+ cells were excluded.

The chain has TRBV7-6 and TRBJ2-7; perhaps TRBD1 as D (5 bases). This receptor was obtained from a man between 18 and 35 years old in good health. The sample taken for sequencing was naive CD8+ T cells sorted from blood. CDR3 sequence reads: CASSLAGPTYEQYF. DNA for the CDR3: TGTGCCAGCAGCTTAGCGGGGCCGACCTACGAGCAGTACTTC.